This TCR beta chain was sequenced in a study of cytomegalovirus exposure and HLA in healthy donors. Broader study findings: For most TCR sequences rarity was the rule, although some public TCRs occurred in many donors. Fewer N-insertions than the approximately 610-donor mean were reportedly shown by an Asian-associated ancestry cluster in a later analysis. In vitro experiments confirmed that three CMV-associated chains were specific for CMV antigens.

The PCR ran on 60 Vbeta and 13 Jbeta primers. Method: immunoSEQ multiplex PCR; TCRdb's copy keeps in-frame clones and lacks some. Of some 130,000 clones listed, 82% are singletons. A remark on this clone: Antigen unknown.

Germline CDR1 MNHEY, CDR2 SMNVEV (reference sequence). The V gene lost 6 bases and the J gene lost 2 bases, with 14 bases spanning the gap. CDR3 size: 15 residues. This clonotype was sampled from a male donor in good health and CMV-seropositive. The sample comprised PBMCs. The chain links TRBV27 to TRBJ2-1, with D possibly matching TRBD2 (6 bases). The CDR3 region is CASRPWDLTYNEQFF. DNA of the CDR3: TGTGCCAGCAGGCCCTGGGACTTGACCTACAATGAGCAGTTCTTC.